Included here is one T cell receptor (beta chain) sequence, with context. This record belongs to a study of blood T cell repertoires in COVID-19. About the research overall: Researchers got acute and convalescent COVID-19 samples from the United States, Italy and Spain. T cells, B-cell-depleted T cells, or PBMCs supplied cDNA or gDNA.

In the original processing: The assay estimated nucleated cells by amplifying reference gene primers. Assay used: immunoSEQ multiplex PCR; TCRdb lists only in-frame clones, some missing. Clone size and the V and J calls come from that table; the DNA yielded D and trimming. The sample lists around 81,000 clones, more than 75% occurring once. With 6 bases clipped from V and 4 bases from J, the junction kept 7 bases outside the gene matches. Germline V gene sequence: CDR1 MNHEY, CDR2 SMNVEV (reference sequence). This CDR3 comprises 16 residues. The rearrangement links TRBV27 to TRBJ1-6; 9 bases agree with TRBD1. The TCR sequence derives from a woman aged 55-69 years with acute or convalescent COVID-19. What was sequenced was peripheral blood. The CDR3 DNA sequence: TGTGCCAGCAGCCAGGGACAGGGAGGTTATAATTCACCCCTCCACTTT. Its protein is CASSQGQGGYNSPLHF.